The 32 T cell receptor beta chains below all came from one sample that was sequenced in a study of blood T cell repertoires in COVID-19. The repertoire was sequenced with immunoSEQ multiplex PCR; TCRdb's copy has only in-frame clones and lacks some. The data contain approximately 170,000 clones, about 80% of them singletons. The sample comprised peripheral blood. These receptors came from a man between 65 and 79 years old who had recovered from COVID-19.

The chain combines TRBV10-3 with TRBJ1-2, with TRBD1 matching over 7 bases. The CDR3 has 16 amino acids. CDR1 ENHRY and CDR2 SYGVKD come from the germline V gene. The junction had 15 bases not matched to a gene; V was cut back by 5 bases and J by 6 bases. The CDR3 sequence: CAISQPTGRVTDGYTF. The CDR3 DNA reads TGTGCCATCAGTCAACCGACAGGGCGGGTCACTGATGGCTACACCTTC.

This sequence joins TRBV7-9 and TRBJ1-1; 8 bases map to TRBD1. The CDR3 is 14 amino acids. CDR1 SEHNR and CDR2 FQNEAQ come from the germline V gene (reference sequence). After removal of 5 bases from V and 7 bases from J, the junction contained 9 bases not matched to a gene. CDR3 region: CASSPTGVDNEAFF. The CDR3 DNA reads as TGTGCCAGCAGCCCGACAGGGGTTGATAATGAAGCTTTCTTT.

The V gene is TRBV4-2, the J gene TRBJ2-3; 8 bases are a match to TRBD2. Germline V lookup: CDR1 LGHNA, CDR2 YNFKEQ. The J segment lost 4 bases and the V segment lost 4 bases, leaving 10 bases of the junction unmatched. The CDR3 runs 16 residues. The CDR3 region is CASSPGNSGTADTQYF. CDR3 nucleotide sequence: TGTGCCAGCAGCCCCGGGAATAGCGGGACTGCAGATACGCAGTATTTT.

This clone turned up a few times. The chain joins TRBV15 to TRBJ2-3; 7 bases match TRBD2. The length of the CDR3 is 14 residues. The germline gives CDR1 LNHNV, CDR2 YYDKDF (reference sequence). V trimming: 3 bases; J trimming: 2 bases; junction bases outside the gene matches: 2. CDR3 protein: CATSSRDYTDTQYF. The CDR3 DNA is TGTGCCACCAGCAGCCGGGACTACACAGATACGCAGTATTTT.

This rearrangement joins TRBV3-1 (or the pseudogene TRBV3-2) to TRBJ2-1, with D possibly TRBD1 on 6 matching bases. CDR1 and CDR2 from the germline V gene are LGHDT and YNNKEL (reference sequence). The CDR3 consists of 16 residues. The V gene lost 3 bases and the J gene lost 0 bases, with 12 bases spanning the gap. For the CDR3, the DNA is TGTGCCAGCAGCCAGCCCAAGGGGGTCTCCTACAATGAGCAGTTCTTC. Translated: CASSQPKGVSYNEQFF.

The V gene is TRBV5-1, the J gene TRBJ2-5, with 9 bases matching TRBD2. J gave up 2 bases and V 3 bases, and 5 bases lay outside the gene matches. Germline V lookup: CDR1 SGHRS, CDR2 YFSETQ. This CDR3 spans 15 amino acids. CDR3 amino acids: CASSSSGAPQETQYF. CDR3 bases: TGCGCCAGCAGCTCTAGCGGGGCTCCTCAAGAGACCCAGTACTTC. Drawing the rest from reference TRBV5-1 and TRBJ2-5, the complete variable domain is KAGVTQTPRYLIKTRGQQVTLSCSPISGHRSVSWYQQTPGQGLQFLFEYFSETQRNKGNFPGRFSGRQFSNSRSEMNVSTLELGDSALYLCASSSSGAPQETQYFGPGTRLLVL.

This chain uses TRBV11-3 with TRBJ2-3; TRBD2 matches at 15 bases. V was clipped by 1 base and J by 4 bases; unmatched bases: 6. This CDR3 spans 18 amino acids. Germline V gene data show CDR1 as SGHNT and CDR2 as YENEEA. The DNA of the CDR3 is TGTGCCAGCAGCTTAGGGACTAGCGGGAGGGCCGGGGCAGATACGCAGTATTTT. This codes for CASSLGTSGRAGADTQYF.

The chain is built from TRBV5-8 and TRBJ1-2, with a weak D call TRBD1 (5 bases). V lost 5 bases and J 5 bases, leaving 7 bases between the germline ends. CDR3 length: 11 amino acids. CDR1 SGHTS and CDR2 YDEGEE come from the germline V gene. The CDR3 sequence is CASRGVYGYTF. The CDR3 DNA sequence: TGTGCCAGCAGAGGGGTATATGGCTACACCTTC.

This chain uses TRBV20-1 with TRBJ1-5, with D unclear. This CDR3 contains 13 residues. From germline, CDR1 is DFQATT and CDR2 SNEGSKA (reference sequence). With 3 bases removed from V and 3 bases from J, the gap between germline ends came to 9 bases. This chain's CDR3 is CSASSGVNQPQHF. The CDR3 DNA reads TGCAGTGCTAGTTCCGGGGTCAATCAGCCCCAGCATTTT.

The chain links TRBV5-1 to TRBJ2-7; tentative D call: TRBD2 (6 bases). Per germline, CDR1 SGHRS and CDR2 YFSETQ. There are 14 residues in the CDR3. Between the trimmed V and J ends, which lost 4 bases and 2 bases, there was a span of 13 bases. CDR3 nucleotide sequence: TGCGCCAGCAGCCAGCAGACTAGGCCCTACGAGCAGTACTTC. Residues: CASSQQTRPYEQYF.

The V and J genes are TRBV5-1 and TRBJ1-6, with D perhaps TRBD1 (6 bases). Germline assignment: CDR1 SGHRS and CDR2 YFSETQ. The ends were cut back, 0 bases at V and 6 bases at J, with 10 bases in the middle. This CDR3 contains 15 residues. CDR3 nucleotides: TGCGCCAGCAGCTTGGAGGGCAGGGGTAATTCACCCCTCCACTTT. This gives the protein CASSLEGRGNSPLHF.

V usage is TRBV20-1 and J usage is TRBJ2-7; a possible D gene is TRBD2 (5 bases). CDR1 and CDR2 (germline): DFQATT, SNEGSKA (reference sequence). V was cut by 3 bases and J by 2 bases, with 11 bases left in between. The CDR3 is 13 residues long. In DNA form, the CDR3 reads TGCAGTGCTAGTCCCGGGAACGCCTACGAGCAGTACTTC. Its protein product is CSASPGNAYEQYF.

As to this clone: The CDR3 end shows no conserved phenylalanine or tryptophan, and so a read error is likely. Because the CDR3's place on the DNA is in doubt, the DNA is left out and the CDR3 is given as listed by TCRdb. The V call is TRBV9, the J call TRBJ1-4. The CDR3 is 8 amino acids in total, end residues counted. Per germline, CDR1 SGDLS and CDR2 YYNGEE. This CDR3 reads CASSPSRC.

The CDR3 sequence: CASSQDRPGGQDSPLHF. As DNA, the CDR3 is TGTGCCAGCAGCCAGGACCGCCCAGGGGGCCAGGATTCACCCCTCCACTTT. The rearrangement joins TRBV5-6 to TRBJ1-6; 8 nucleotides line up with TRBD1. The CDR3 contains 17 residues. V was pared by 4 bases and J by 8 bases, with 14 bases of the junction left unmatched. CDR1 and CDR2 from the germline V gene are SGHDT and YYEEEE.

The V gene is TRBV5-8, the J gene TRBJ2-2; no firm D call. The CDR3 is 17 amino acids. V was cut by 0 bases and J by 0 bases, with 12 bases left in between. Germline loops: CDR1 SGHTS, CDR2 YDEGEE. The CDR3, as DNA: TGTGCCAGCAGCTTGGCTCTATATTCTCCGAACACCGGGGAGCTGTTTTTT. Protein: CASSLALYSPNTGELFF.

V is TRBV7-9 and J is TRBJ1-4, with D maybe TRBD1 (5 bases). The CDR3 covers 17 residues. The germline gives CDR1 SEHNR, CDR2 FQNEAQ (reference sequence). Deletions cut 1 base from V and 0 bases from J, with 12 bases between. DNA of the CDR3: TGTGCCAGCAGCTTAGGCTTGGACATTACAACTAATGAAAAACTGTTTTTT. Protein: CASSLGLDITTNEKLFF. Full variable domain (remainder filled in from reference TRBV7-9 and TRBJ1-4): DTGVSQNPRHKITKRGQNVTFRCDPISEHNRLYWYRQTLGQGPEFLTYFQNEAQLEKSRLLSDRFSAERPKGSFSTLEIQRTEQGDSAMYLCASSLGLDITTNEKLFFGSGTQLSVL.

This clone was detected only a few times. The CDR3 coding sequence is TGTGCCAGCAGCGCCGAACAGGGGTATAACTATGGCTACACCTTC. Translated, it gives CASSAEQGYNYGYTF. V gene TRBV9 combines with J gene TRBJ1-2; TRBD1 matches at 7 bases. Unmatched junction bases numbered 6, after V lost 3 bases and J lost 1 base. The CDR3 runs to 15 residues. Germline loops: CDR1 SGDLS, CDR2 YYNGEE.

This clone was seen only once. This sequence joins TRBV3-1 (or the pseudogene TRBV3-2) and TRBJ2-1, with TRBD2 identical over 15 bases. The junction had 3 bases not matched to a gene; V was cut back by 0 bases and J by 12 bases. Germline V lookup: CDR1 LGHDT, CDR2 YNNKEL (reference sequence). The CDR3 is made up of 15 amino acids. The CDR3 region is CASSQDGTSGRSQFF. CDR3 nucleotides: TGTGCCAGCAGCCAAGATGGGACTAGCGGGAGGTCGCAGTTCTTC.

V gene TRBV28 combines with J gene TRBJ1-5, with D unclear. The CDR3 sequence is 14 residues long. Germline CDR1 reads MDHEN; CDR2 reads SYDVKM. Trimming shortened V by 6 bases and J by 1 base, and 10 bases separated the two germline ends. CDR3 amino acids: CASSLAVSNQPQHF. The CDR3 DNA follows: TGTGCCAGCAGCCTGGCAGTGAGCAATCAGCCCCAGCATTTT.

The gene calls are TRBV13 and TRBJ2-5, with D maybe TRBD1 (6 bases). CDR3 length: 14 amino acids. The ends were cut back, 8 bases at V and 7 bases at J, with 20 bases in the middle. From germline, CDR1 is PRHDT and CDR2 FYEKMQ (reference sequence). CDR3 DNA: TGTGCCAGCGGTCCCCGAACAGGGATGGGGACCCAGTACTTC. Translating gives CASGPRTGMGTQYF. Filled out from reference TRBV13 and TRBJ2-5, the complete variable domain reads AAGVIQSPRHLIKEKRETATLKCYPIPRHDTVYWYQQGPGQDPQFLISFYEKMQSDKGSIPDRFSAQQFSDYHSELNMSSLELGDSALYFCASGPRTGMGTQYFGPGTRLLVL.

The chain uses TRBV6-1 and TRBJ1-5; 7 bases line up with TRBD1. This CDR3 contains 14 residues. V lost 3 bases and J lost 6; bases outside the gene matches: 5. The germline V gene encodes CDR1 MNHNS and CDR2 SASEGT. The CDR3 is CASSETGRAQPQHF. The CDR3 DNA sequence: TGTGCCAGCAGTGAGACAGGGCGGGCTCAGCCCCAGCATTTT.

This rearrangement joins TRBV20-1 to TRBJ1-3; the D is unclear. Germline loops: CDR1 DFQATT, CDR2 SNEGSKA (reference sequence). The CDR3 consists of 14 residues. Deletions cut 3 bases from V and 2 bases from J, with 11 bases between. The CDR3 here is CSASFYGAGNTIYF. CDR3 bases: TGCAGTGCTAGTTTTTACGGGGCTGGAAACACCATATATTTT.

This chain links TRBV29-1 with TRBJ2-3; 10 bases fit TRBD1. The V and J ends lost 6 bases and 1 base, in that order; junction bases with no gene match: 7. Germline loops: CDR1 SQVTM, CDR2 ANQGSEA. The CDR3 sequence is 15 residues long. The CDR3 reads CSVVRGTGGTDTQYF. The CDR3 DNA reads TGCAGCGTGGTACGGGGGACAGGGGGCACAGATACGCAGTATTTT.

The J gene is TRBJ2-2, the V gene TRBV19, with D possibly matching TRBD2 (6 bases). This CDR3 contains 15 residues. V was shortened by 7 bases and J by 0 bases, with 12 bases between the two germline ends. Germline V gene sequence: CDR1 LNHDA, CDR2 SQIVND (reference sequence). The CDR3 coding sequence is TGTGCCAGTACCTCGGGGACTGCGAACACCGGGGAGCTGTTTTTT. Its protein is CASTSGTANTGELFF.

This clone was observed a single time. The genes are TRBV29-1 and TRBJ2-3; a possible D gene is TRBD2 (6 bases). This CDR3 has 14 residues. Germline values: CDR1 SQVTM, CDR2 ANQGSEA. V was shortened by 7 bases and J by 3 bases, with 17 bases between the two germline ends. CDR3 amino acids: CSAFLGGETDTQYF. CDR3 bases: TGCAGCGCTTTTCTGGGAGGTGAGACAGATACGCAGTATTTT.

The chain joins TRBV4-2 to TRBJ1-2; D not certain. The CDR3 consists of 13 residues. With 0 bases removed from V and 6 bases from J, the gap between germline ends came to 8 bases. Germline V gene sequence: CDR1 LGHNA, CDR2 YNFKEQ. The CDR3 spells CASSQDLSDGYTF. The CDR3 DNA reads TGTGCCAGCAGCCAAGATCTTTCAGATGGCTACACCTTC.

The chain uses TRBV9 and TRBJ1-1; tentatively, D is TRBD1 (6 bases). CDR3 length: 15 amino acids. The ends were cut back, 3 bases at V and 2 bases at J, with 14 bases in the middle. Per the germline V gene, CDR1 is SGDLS and CDR2 is YYNGEE. CDR3 in DNA: TGTGCCAGCAGCGAGTACGGGACATCTAACACTGAAGCTTTCTTT. Its protein is CASSEYGTSNTEAFF.

V usage is TRBV2 and J usage is TRBJ2-1, with 7 positions matching TRBD1. The germline gives CDR1 SNHLY, CDR2 FYNNEI. The CDR3 is 14 residues long. The V and J ends lost 4 bases and 6 bases, in that order; junction bases with no gene match: 6. The CDR3: CASSGTGVTNEQFF. The DNA for the CDR3 is TGTGCCAGCAGTGGGACAGGTGTTACCAATGAGCAGTTCTTC.

The chain combines TRBV30 with TRBJ2-7; the D gene is possibly TRBD2 (5 bases). Between the trimmed V and J ends, which lost 2 bases and 0 bases, there was a span of 8 bases. This CDR3 is built from 13 residues. From germline, CDR1 is GTSNPN and CDR2 SVGIG (reference sequence). CDR3 in amino acids: CAWSSGRSYEQYF. The CDR3 DNA sequence: TGTGCCTGGAGTAGCGGACGCTCCTACGAGCAGTACTTC. The full variable domain, in which reference TRBV30 and TRBJ2-7 provide the parts outside the CDR3, is SQTIHQWPATLVQPVGSPLSLECTVEGTSNPNLYWYRQAAGRGLQLLFYSVGIGQISSEVPQNLSASRPQDRQFILSSKKLLLSDSGFYLCAWSSGRSYEQYFGPGTRLTVT.

V gene TRBV6-2 or TRBV6-3 combines with J gene TRBJ2-1, with D tentatively TRBD2 (6 bases). The germline gives CDR1 MNHEY, CDR2 SVGEGT. The CDR3 is 14 amino acids. The ends were cut back, 5 bases at V and 10 bases at J, with 18 bases in the middle. The CDR3 DNA follows: TGTGCCAGCAGTCAAGGACTACCGGGTACAGAGCAGTTCTTC. This translates into CASSQGLPGTEQFF.

CDR3 sequence: CASSGLAGGNNEQFF. The CDR3 DNA reads as TGTGCCAGCAGCGGACTAGCGGGAGGTAACAATGAGCAGTTCTTC. The V and J genes are TRBV3-1 (or the pseudogene TRBV3-2) and TRBJ2-1; 14 nucleotides line up with TRBD2. The germline gives CDR1 LGHDT, CDR2 YNNKEL (reference sequence). CDR3 length: 15 residues. V dropped 5 bases and J dropped 5; count of bases not matched to a gene: 2.

This chain uses TRBV15 with TRBJ1-2, with 8 bases aligning to TRBD1. The CDR3 runs 14 residues. Germline V gene sequence: CDR1 LNHNV, CDR2 YYDKDF (reference sequence). Trimming removed 1 base from V and 7 bases from J; junction bases left unmatched: 5. As DNA, the CDR3 is TGTGCCACCAGCAGAGGCAGGGGGCAGCTTGGCTACACCTTC. It encodes CATSRGRGQLGYTF.